This TCR beta chain emerged from a study of identical twins. In TCRdb, the 5' RACE reads were re-called with MiXCR into one record per CDR3 protein. Of hundreds of thousands of distinct CDR3 sequences listed, 9% to 15% were seen once; the top ten hold around 7.2%. The CDR3 has 14 residues. V was cut by 6 bases and J by 5 bases, with 16 bases left in between. The germline V gene has CDR1 SNHLY and CDR2 FYNNEI. This clonotype was recorded a few times. These same data were also listed under a study on yellow fever vaccine responses in identical twins. That paper notes: Twins reportedly had a vaccine T cell response that seemed partly convergent, partly personalized.

This clonotype was sampled from a woman younger than 30 in good health. The sequenced sample was CD8+ T cells sorted from blood. The gene calls are TRBV2 and TRBJ2-5; maybe TRBD2 (6 bases). DNA for the CDR3: TGTGCCAGCAGGGGGGAACTAGCACGGGAGACCCAGTACTTC. Translation gives CASRGELARETQYF.